This T cell receptor beta chain was captured in a study of cytomegalovirus exposure and HLA in healthy donors. The CDR3 loop spans 15 amino acids. The V and J ends lost 5 bases and 0 bases respectively, with 13 bases between them. Germline CDR1 reads MNHEY; CDR2 reads SVGAGI. With regard to this clone: The antigen is unknown.

The PCR contained 60 Vbeta and 13 Jbeta primers. Original analysis: There were about 80 million unique TCR beta chains by a later count, and some 11 million of them were shared. Clones were sequenced by immunoSEQ multiplex PCR, and TCRdb holds only the in-frame ones, with some missing. V and J calls and clone size are those listed in that table; D and trimming were worked out from the DNA. The listing records roughly 120,000 clones. Whole-study results and caveats: CMV antigen specificity of three CMV-associated chains was confirmed in vitro.

V gene TRBV6-5 combines with J gene TRBJ1-1; D gene unclear. The clonotype comes from a man aged 25 to 40 in good health and CMV-seronegative. The sequencing sample was made of PBMCs. CDR3 coding DNA: TGTGCCAGCAGTGCCCGGGGTACAATGAACACTGAAGCTTTCTTT. The encoded protein is CASSARGTMNTEAFF.